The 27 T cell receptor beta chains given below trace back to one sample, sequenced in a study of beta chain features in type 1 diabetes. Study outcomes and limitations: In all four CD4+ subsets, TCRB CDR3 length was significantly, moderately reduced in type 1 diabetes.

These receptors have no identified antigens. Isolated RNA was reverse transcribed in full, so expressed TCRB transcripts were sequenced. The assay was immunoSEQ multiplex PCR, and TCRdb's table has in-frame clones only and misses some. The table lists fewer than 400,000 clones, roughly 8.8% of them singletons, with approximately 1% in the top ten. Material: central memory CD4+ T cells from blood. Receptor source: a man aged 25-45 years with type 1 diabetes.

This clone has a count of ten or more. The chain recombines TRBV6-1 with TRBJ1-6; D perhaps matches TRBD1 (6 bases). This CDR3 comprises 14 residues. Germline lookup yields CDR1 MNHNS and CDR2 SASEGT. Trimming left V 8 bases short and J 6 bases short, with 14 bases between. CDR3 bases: TGTGCCAGCGCCCAGGGGAAGGGTAATTCACCCCTCCACTTT. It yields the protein CASAQGKGNSPLHF.

This CDR3 reads CASSFLDGEQYF. The CDR3 DNA is TGCGCCAGCAGCTTTCTGGACGGCGAGCAGTACTTC. The rearrangement joins TRBV5-1 to TRBJ2-7; D is ambiguous. CDR3 length: 12 residues. Trimming shortened V by 2 bases and J by 6 bases, and 9 bases separated the two germline ends. Germline lookup yields CDR1 SGHRS and CDR2 YFSETQ.

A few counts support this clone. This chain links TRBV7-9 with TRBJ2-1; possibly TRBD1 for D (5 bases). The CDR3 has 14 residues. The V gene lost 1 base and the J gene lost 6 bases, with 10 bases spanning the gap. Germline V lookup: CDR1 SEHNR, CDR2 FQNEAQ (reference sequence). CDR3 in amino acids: CASSLGQGGNEQFF. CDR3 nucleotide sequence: TGTGCCAGCAGCTTAGGGCAGGGTGGCAATGAGCAGTTCTTC.

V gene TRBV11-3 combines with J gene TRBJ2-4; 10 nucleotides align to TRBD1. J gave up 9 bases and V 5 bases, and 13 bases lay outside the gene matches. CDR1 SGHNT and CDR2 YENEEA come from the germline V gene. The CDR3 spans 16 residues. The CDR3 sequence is CASSQGQGTTGSIQYF. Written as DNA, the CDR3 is TGTGCCAGCAGCCAGGGACAGGGGACAACGGGATCCATTCAGTACTTC.

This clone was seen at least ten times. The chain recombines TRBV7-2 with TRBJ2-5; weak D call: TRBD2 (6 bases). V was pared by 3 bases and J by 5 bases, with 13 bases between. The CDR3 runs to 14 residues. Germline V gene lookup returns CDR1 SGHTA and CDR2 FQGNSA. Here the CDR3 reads CASSFGTGRETQYF. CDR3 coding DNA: TGTGCCAGCAGCTTCGGGACTGGACGGGAGACCCAGTACTTC.

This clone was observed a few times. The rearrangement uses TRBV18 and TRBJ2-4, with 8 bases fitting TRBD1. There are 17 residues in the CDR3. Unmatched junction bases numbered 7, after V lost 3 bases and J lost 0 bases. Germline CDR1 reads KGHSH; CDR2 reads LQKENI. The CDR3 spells CASSPQQGVVAKNIQYF. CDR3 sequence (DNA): TGTGCCAGCTCACCGCAACAGGGGGTTGTAGCCAAAAACATTCAGTACTTC.

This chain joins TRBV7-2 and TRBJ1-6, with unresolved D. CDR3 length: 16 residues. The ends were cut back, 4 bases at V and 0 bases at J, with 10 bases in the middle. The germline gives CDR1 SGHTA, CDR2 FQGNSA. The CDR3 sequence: CASSSITSSYNSPLHF. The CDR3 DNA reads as TGTGCCAGCAGCTCAATAACTAGCTCCTATAATTCACCCCTCCACTTT.

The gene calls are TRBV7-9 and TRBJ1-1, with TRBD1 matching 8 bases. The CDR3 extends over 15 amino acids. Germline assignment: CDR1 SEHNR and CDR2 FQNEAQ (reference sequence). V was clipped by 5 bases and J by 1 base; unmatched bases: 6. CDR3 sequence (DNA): TGTGCCAGCAGCCCCGGGACAGGACAGAACACTGAAGCTTTCTTT. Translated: CASSPGTGQNTEAFF.

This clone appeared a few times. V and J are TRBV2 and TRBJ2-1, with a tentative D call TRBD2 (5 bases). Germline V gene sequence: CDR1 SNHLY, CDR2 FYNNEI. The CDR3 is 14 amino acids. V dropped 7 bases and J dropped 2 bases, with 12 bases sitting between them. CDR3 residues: CASTAGEAYNEQFF. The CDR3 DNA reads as TGTGCCAGCACGGCCGGGGAAGCCTACAATGAGCAGTTCTTC. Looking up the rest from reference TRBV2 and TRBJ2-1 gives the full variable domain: EPEVTQTPSHQVTQMGQEVILRCVPISNHLYFYWYRQILGQKVEFLVSFYNNEISEKSEIFDDQFSVERPDGSNFTLKIRSTKLEDSAMYFCASTAGEAYNEQFFGPGTRLTVL.

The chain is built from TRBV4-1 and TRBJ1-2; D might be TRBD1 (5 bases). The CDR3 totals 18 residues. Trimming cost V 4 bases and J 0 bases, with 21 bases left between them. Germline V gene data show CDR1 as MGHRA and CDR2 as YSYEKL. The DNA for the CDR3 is TGCGCCAGCAGCCGAGAAACCGGGACGGATTTTTCTAACTATGGCTACACCTTC. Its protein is CASSRETGTDFSNYGYTF.

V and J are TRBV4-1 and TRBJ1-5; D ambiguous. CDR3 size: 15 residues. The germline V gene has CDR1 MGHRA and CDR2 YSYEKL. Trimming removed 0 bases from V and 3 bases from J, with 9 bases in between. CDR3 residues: CASSQDWIVNQPQHF. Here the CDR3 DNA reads TGCGCCAGCAGCCAAGATTGGATTGTCAATCAGCCCCAGCATTTT.

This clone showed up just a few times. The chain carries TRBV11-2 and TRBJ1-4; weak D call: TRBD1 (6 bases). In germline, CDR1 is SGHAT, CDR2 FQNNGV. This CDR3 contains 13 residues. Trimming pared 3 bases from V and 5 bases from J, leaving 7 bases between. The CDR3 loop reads CASSFTGNEKLFF. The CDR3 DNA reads TGTGCCAGCAGCTTCACAGGGAATGAAAAACTGTTTTTT. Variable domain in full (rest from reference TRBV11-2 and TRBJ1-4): EAGVAQSPRYKIIEKRQSVAFWCNPISGHATLYWYQQILGQGPKLLIQFQNNGVVDDSQLPKDRFSAERLKGVDSTLKIQPAKLEDSAVYLCASSFTGNEKLFFGSGTQLSVL.

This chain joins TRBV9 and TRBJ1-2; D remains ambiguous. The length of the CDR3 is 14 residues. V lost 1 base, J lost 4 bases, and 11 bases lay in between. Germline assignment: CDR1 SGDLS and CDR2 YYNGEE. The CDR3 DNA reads TGTGCCAGCAGCGTACAAGGGCTTCTCTATGGCTACACCTTC. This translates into CASSVQGLLYGYTF.

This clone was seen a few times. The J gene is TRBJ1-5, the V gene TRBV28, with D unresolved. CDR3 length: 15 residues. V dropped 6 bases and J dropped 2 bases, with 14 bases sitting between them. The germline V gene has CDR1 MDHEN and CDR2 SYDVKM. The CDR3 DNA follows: TGTGCCAGCAGCGAAAAGGGTGACGGCAATCAGCCCCAGCATTTT. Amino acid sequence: CASSEKGDGNQPQHF.

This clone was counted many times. The CDR3 loop is CASSKVAGNQPQHF. The CDR3 DNA sequence: TGCGCCAGCAGCAAGGTTGCGGGCAATCAGCCCCAGCATTTT. This rearrangement joins TRBV10-2 to TRBJ1-5; no clear D gene. Germline values: CDR1 WSHSY, CDR2 SAAADI. The CDR3 has 14 amino acids. V shed 6 bases and J shed 2 bases, with 11 bases lying between them.

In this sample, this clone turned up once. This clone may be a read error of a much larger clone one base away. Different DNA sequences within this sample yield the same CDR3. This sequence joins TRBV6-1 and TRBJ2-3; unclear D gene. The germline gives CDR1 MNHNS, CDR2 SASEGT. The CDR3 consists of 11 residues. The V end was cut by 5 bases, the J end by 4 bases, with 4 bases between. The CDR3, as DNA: TGTGCCAGCAGTTCCGCAGATACGCAGTATTTT. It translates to CASSSADTQYF.

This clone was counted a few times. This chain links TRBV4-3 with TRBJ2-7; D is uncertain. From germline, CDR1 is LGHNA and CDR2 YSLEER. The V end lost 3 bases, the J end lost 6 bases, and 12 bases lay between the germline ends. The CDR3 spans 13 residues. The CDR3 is CASSQELTREQYF. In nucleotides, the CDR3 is TGCGCCAGCAGCCAGGAGCTGACGCGCGAGCAGTACTTC.

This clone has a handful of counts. DNA for the CDR3: TGTGCCAGCAGCTCGGGACAGGGGAGGAAGACCCAGTACTTC. It codes for CASSSGQGRKTQYF. This chain links TRBV11-2 with TRBJ2-5; 10 bases line up with TRBD1. V lost 4 bases and J lost 6; bases outside the gene matches: 5. The CDR3 has 14 residues. Germline loops: CDR1 SGHAT, CDR2 FQNNGV. The full variable domain, with the rest looked up from reference TRBV11-2 and TRBJ2-5, is EAGVAQSPRYKIIEKRQSVAFWCNPISGHATLYWYQQILGQGPKLLIQFQNNGVVDDSQLPKDRFSAERLKGVDSTLKIQPAKLEDSAVYLCASSSGQGRKTQYFGPGTRLLVL.

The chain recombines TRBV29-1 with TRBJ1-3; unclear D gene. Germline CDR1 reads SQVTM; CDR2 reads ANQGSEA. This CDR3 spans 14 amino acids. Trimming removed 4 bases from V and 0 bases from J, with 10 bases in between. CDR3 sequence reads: CSVVDNSSGNTIYF. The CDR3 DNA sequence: TGCAGCGTTGTTGACAATAGCTCTGGAAACACCATATATTTT.

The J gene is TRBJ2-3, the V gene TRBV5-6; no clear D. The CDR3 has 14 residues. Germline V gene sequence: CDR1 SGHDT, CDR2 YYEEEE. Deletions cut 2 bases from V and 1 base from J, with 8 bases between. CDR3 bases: TGTGCCAGCAGCTTTTGGGTGGGCACAGATACGCAGTATTTT. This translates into CASSFWVGTDTQYF. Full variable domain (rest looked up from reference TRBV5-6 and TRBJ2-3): DAGVTQSPTHLIKTRGQQVTLRCSPKSGHDTVSWYQQALGQGPQFIFQYYEEEERQRGNFPDRFSGHQFPNYSSELNVNALLLGDSALYLCASSFWVGTDTQYFGPGTRLTVL.

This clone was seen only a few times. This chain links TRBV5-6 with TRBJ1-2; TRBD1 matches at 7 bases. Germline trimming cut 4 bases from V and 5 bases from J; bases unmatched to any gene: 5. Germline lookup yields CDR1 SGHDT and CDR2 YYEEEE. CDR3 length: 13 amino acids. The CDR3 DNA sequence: TGTGCCAGCAGCCGGGACAGACTTTATGGCTACACCTTC. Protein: CASSRDRLYGYTF. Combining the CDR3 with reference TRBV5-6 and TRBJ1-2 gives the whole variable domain DAGVTQSPTHLIKTRGQQVTLRCSPKSGHDTVSWYQQALGQGPQFIFQYYEEEERQRGNFPDRFSGHQFPNYSSELNVNALLLGDSALYLCASSRDRLYGYTFGSGTRLTVV.

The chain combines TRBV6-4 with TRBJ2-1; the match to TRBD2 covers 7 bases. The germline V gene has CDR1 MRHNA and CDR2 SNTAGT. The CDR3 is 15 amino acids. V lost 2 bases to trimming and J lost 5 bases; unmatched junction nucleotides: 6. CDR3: CASSDTGGPNNEQFF. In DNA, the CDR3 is TGTGCCAGCAGTGACACGGGAGGACCGAACAATGAGCAGTTCTTC.

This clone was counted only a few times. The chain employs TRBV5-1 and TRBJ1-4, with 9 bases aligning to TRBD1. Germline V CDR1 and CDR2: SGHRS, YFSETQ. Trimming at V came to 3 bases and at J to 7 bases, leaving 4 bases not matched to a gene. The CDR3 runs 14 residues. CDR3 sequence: CASSSGDRVEKLFF. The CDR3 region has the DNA TGCGCCAGCAGCTCGGGGGACAGGGTTGAAAAACTGTTTTTT.

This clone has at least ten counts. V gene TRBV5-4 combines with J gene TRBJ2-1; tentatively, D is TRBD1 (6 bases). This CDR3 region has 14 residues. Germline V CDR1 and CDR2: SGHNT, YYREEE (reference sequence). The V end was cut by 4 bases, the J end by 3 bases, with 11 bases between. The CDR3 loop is CASSPDSYYNEQFF. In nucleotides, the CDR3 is TGTGCCAGCAGCCCGGACAGTTACTACAATGAGCAGTTCTTC.

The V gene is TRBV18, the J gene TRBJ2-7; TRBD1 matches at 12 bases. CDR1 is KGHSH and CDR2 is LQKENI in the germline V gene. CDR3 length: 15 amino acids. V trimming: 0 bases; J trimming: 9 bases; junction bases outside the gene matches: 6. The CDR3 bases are TGTGCCAGCTCACCACCCGGGACAGGGGGCGAGGTGCAGTACTTC. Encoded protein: CASSPPGTGGEVQYF. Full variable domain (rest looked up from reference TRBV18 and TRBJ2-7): NAGVMQNPRHLVRRRGQEARLRCSPMKGHSHVYWYRQLPEEGLKFMVYLQKENIIDESGMPKERFSAEFPKEGPSILRIQQVVRGDSAAYFCASSPPGTGGEVQYFGPGTRLTVT.

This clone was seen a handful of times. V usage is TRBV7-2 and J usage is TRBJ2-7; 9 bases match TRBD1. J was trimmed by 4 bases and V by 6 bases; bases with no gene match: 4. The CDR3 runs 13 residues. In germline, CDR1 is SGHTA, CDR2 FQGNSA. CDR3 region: CASSGGQGYEQYF. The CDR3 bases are TGTGCCAGCAGTGGCGGACAGGGGTACGAGCAGTACTTC.

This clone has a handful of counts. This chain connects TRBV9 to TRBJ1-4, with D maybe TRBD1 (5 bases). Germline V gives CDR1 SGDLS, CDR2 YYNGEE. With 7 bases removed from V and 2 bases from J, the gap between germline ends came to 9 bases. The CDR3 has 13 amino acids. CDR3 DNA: TGTGCCAGCTCTCCAGGGACTAATGAAAAACTGTTTTTT. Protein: CASSPGTNEKLFF.